The 17 T cell receptor beta chains listed next were all sequenced from one sample in a study of blood T cell repertoires in COVID-19. Sequencing was performed with immunoSEQ multiplex PCR; in TCRdb, only in-frame clones are kept and a portion is missing. The profile shows about 260,000 clones, over 80% of them singletons. Input material: peripheral blood. The receptors originated from a woman aged 40 to 50 with acute or convalescent COVID-19.

This chain joins TRBV6-5 and TRBJ1-2, with D tentatively TRBD1 (5 bases). V lost 6 bases and J 7 bases, leaving 15 bases between the germline ends. CDR3 size: 13 residues. The V gene's germline CDR1 is MNHEY and CDR2 SVGAGI. The CDR3 is CASSPGLRVGYTF. In DNA form, the CDR3 reads TGTGCCAGCAGCCCGGGACTTCGGGTTGGCTACACCTTC.

The CDR3 loop reads CASSEFPGASETQYF. DNA for the CDR3: TGTGCCAGCAGTGAATTTCCGGGTGCGAGTGAGACCCAGTACTTC. The chain is built from TRBV6-1 and TRBJ2-5; D gene uncertain. The CDR3 contains 15 residues. Germline values: CDR1 MNHNS, CDR2 SASEGT. Trimming cost V 2 bases and J 5 bases, with 15 bases left between them.

The V and J genes are TRBV7-2 and TRBJ1-1, with 7 bases that match TRBD1. The CDR3 is made up of 16 amino acids. V was pared by 5 bases and J by 0 bases, with 9 bases of the junction left unmatched. Germline-derived CDR1 and CDR2 are SGHTA and FQGNSA. DNA of the CDR3: TGTGCCAGCAGCCAACACCAGGGGGGTCTGAACACTGAAGCTTTCTTT. Translating gives CASSQHQGGLNTEAFF.

The chain links TRBV18 to TRBJ1-6; D remains ambiguous. In germline, CDR1 is KGHSH, CDR2 LQKENI. The CDR3 is 15 residues long. Trimming took 2 bases from V and 5 from J, leaving 10 bases between them. In nucleotides, the CDR3 is TGTGCCAGCTCACCAGCGATCGCCCATAATTCACCCCTCCACTTT. Translation gives CASSPAIAHNSPLHF.

This chain connects TRBV4-1 to TRBJ1-1; TRBD1 might be the D (6 bases). V was pared by 5 bases and J by 7 bases, with 14 bases between. The CDR3 has 13 residues. Per germline, CDR1 MGHRA and CDR2 YSYEKL. The CDR3 spells CASSKGQSDEAFF. The CDR3 nucleotides read TGCGCCAGCAGCAAAGGACAGTCGGATGAAGCTTTCTTT.

This chain uses TRBV10-1 with TRBJ1-1; 10 bases are shared with TRBD1. Per germline, CDR1 WNHNN and CDR2 SYGVQD (reference sequence). The CDR3 is made up of 15 amino acids. Germline trimming cut 3 bases from V and 7 bases from J; bases unmatched to any gene: 8. For the CDR3, the DNA is TGCGCCAGCAGTGACCCCGGGACAGGGGTCTTTGAAGCTTTCTTT. It encodes CASSDPGTGVFEAFF.

This rearrangement joins TRBV5-6 to TRBJ1-2; 7 nucleotides align to TRBD1. The CDR3 spans 14 residues. Trimming cost V 0 bases and J 5 bases; bases outside gene matches: 4. Germline values: CDR1 SGHDT, CDR2 YYEEEE. CDR3 nucleotide sequence: TGTGCCAGCAGCTTGGTAGACAGGGCGTATGGCTACACCTTC. Amino acids: CASSLVDRAYGYTF. The full variable domain, rest sourced from reference TRBV5-6 and TRBJ1-2, is DAGVTQSPTHLIKTRGQQVTLRCSPKSGHDTVSWYQQALGQGPQFIFQYYEEEERQRGNFPDRFSGHQFPNYSSELNVNALLLGDSALYLCASSLVDRAYGYTFGSGTRLTVV.

This clone showed up just once. This chain connects TRBV13 to TRBJ2-1; D is perhaps TRBD1 (5 bases). The V and J ends lost 5 bases and 8 bases respectively, with 10 bases between them. The CDR3 contains 12 residues. Germline-derived CDR1 and CDR2 are PRHDT and FYEKMQ (reference sequence). The DNA for the CDR3 is TGTGCCAGCAGCACCTCGACAGATGAGCAGTTCTTC. Translating gives CASSTSTDEQFF.

The chain links TRBV6-5 to TRBJ2-5; 7 bases agree with TRBD2. Unmatched junction bases numbered 3, after V lost 1 base and J lost 1 base. This CDR3 has 15 amino acids. Germline V gives CDR1 MNHEY, CDR2 SVGAGI. The CDR3 DNA is TGTGCCAGCAGTTACTATTCTAGCGGCCAAGAGACCCAGTACTTC. It yields the protein CASSYYSSGQETQYF.

V usage is TRBV7-9 and J usage is TRBJ2-1; 8 bases are shared with TRBD2. The CDR3 sequence is 16 residues long. V lost 2 bases to trimming and J lost 8 bases; unmatched junction nucleotides: 11. Germline V CDR1 and CDR2: SEHNR, FQNEAQ (reference sequence). The CDR3 DNA follows: TGTGCCAGCAGCTTATTTCTCGGGGGGGCCTTAGATGAGCAGTTCTTC. Translating gives CASSLFLGGALDEQFF.

This clone was seen just once. This chain connects TRBV7-6 to TRBJ2-5, with TRBD2 as a possible D gene (6 bases). The length of the CDR3 is 16 residues. Germline CDR1 reads SGHVS; CDR2 reads FNYEAQ. V shed 1 base and J shed 4 bases, with 16 bases lying between them. The CDR3 DNA reads TGTGCCAGCAGCTTAGGGGGGGAGTATTGGAGAGAGACCCAGTACTTC. Translated, it gives CASSLGGEYWRETQYF.

The chain couples TRBV10-3 to TRBJ1-5; 7 bases match TRBD1. Looked up from germline, CDR1 is ENHRY and CDR2 is SYGVKD. Trimming removed 3 bases from V and 2 bases from J; junction bases left unmatched: 4. The CDR3 is 15 residues long. The CDR3 loop reads CAISETGERNQPQHF. In DNA, the CDR3 is TGTGCCATCAGTGAAACAGGGGAGCGCAATCAGCCCCAGCATTTT.

The rearrangement joins TRBV5-8 to TRBJ1-1; TRBD1 might be the D (5 bases). The CDR3 length is 19 residues. CDR1 is SGHTS and CDR2 is YDEGEE in the germline V gene. Trimming removed 1 base at V and 5 bases at J, with 27 bases between. The CDR3 region is CASSLIELDPRVLETEAFF. Written as DNA, the CDR3 is TGTGCCAGCAGCTTGATCGAGCTCGACCCCAGGGTATTAGAAACTGAAGCTTTCTTT.

The V gene is TRBV10-3, the J gene TRBJ2-1; 14 bases are a match to TRBD2. The ends lost 5 bases at V and 7 bases at J; junction bases unmatched: 4. Germline V gene lookup returns CDR1 ENHRY and CDR2 SYGVKD. This CDR3 is 15 amino acids long. Here the CDR3 reads CAISRRLAGGNEQFF. The CDR3 DNA reads as TGTGCCATCAGTAGACGACTAGCGGGGGGGAATGAGCAGTTCTTC.

In this sample, this clone turned up once. The chain has TRBV24-1 and TRBJ2-3, with TRBD2 identical over 8 bases. Germline CDR1 KGHDR, CDR2 SFDVKD. This CDR3 region has 14 residues. The V and J ends lost 11 bases and 4 bases, in that order; junction bases with no gene match: 10. The CDR3 protein is CAIQAGDAADTQYF. CDR3 coding DNA: TGTGCCATTCAAGCGGGGGATGCAGCAGATACGCAGTATTTT.

The V call is TRBV20-1, the J call TRBJ1-3; no clear D gene. The CDR3 is 13 residues long. Germline CDR1 DFQATT, CDR2 SNEGSKA (reference sequence). The V gene lost 3 bases and the J gene lost 2 bases, with 8 bases spanning the gap. The DNA for the CDR3 is TGCAGTGCTAGTCCACAACCTGGAAACACCATATATTTT. It encodes CSASPQPGNTIYF.

The chain has TRBV5-1 and TRBJ1-1; no clear D gene. The CDR3 is 15 residues long. The V end lost 0 bases, the J end lost 4 bases, and 13 bases lay between the germline ends. From germline, CDR1 is SGHRS and CDR2 YFSETQ. CDR3 nucleotides: TGCGCCAGCAGCTTGGGGTACGGGGATCCCACTGAAGCTTTCTTT. It encodes CASSLGYGDPTEAFF.